This T cell receptor (beta chain) is drawn from a study of T and B cells in COVID-19 patients. TRB rearrangements were amplified by multiplex PCR with BIOMED2 TRB-A/B primers. TCRdb passed the multiplex PCR reads through MiXCR, listing each CDR3 protein once. Among 20,000 to 25,000 distinct CDR3 sequences listed, 25% to 35% were seen once. This clonotype is classed as medium-sized. Germline V gene sequence: CDR1 SGHNT, CDR2 YENEEA. The J segment lost 6 bases and the V segment lost 1 base, leaving 2 bases of the junction unmatched. The CDR3 extends over 13 amino acids. From blood, about 240-550 ng of genomic DNA served as TRB template.

The sequenced sample consisted of blood. The J gene is TRBJ2-7, the V gene TRBV11-3, with 8 bases aligning to TRBD2. The receptor comes from a human donor who had recovered from COVID-19. The CDR3 DNA is TGTGCCAGCAGCTTAGCGGGGGGGACCGAGCAGTACTTC. This translates into CASSLAGGTEQYF.